What follows are 9 T cell receptor beta chains derived from one specimen sequenced in a study of shared clonotypes between healthy human individuals. Libraries were prepared by immunoSEQ multiplex PCR; TCRdb keeps only in-frame clonotypes and omits some of them. Among under 2.5 million clones listed, just under 95% were seen once. The sample was naive CD4+ T cells from PBMCs. Subset indicated: CD45RA+ positively selected. The source is a man between 18 and 35 years old in good health. Some clones in this sample may be carry-over from other donors' samples.

On this clone: This specimen includes other DNA sequences encoding the same CDR3. This chain uses TRBV27 with TRBJ2-7; D unclear. The germline V gene has CDR1 MNHEY and CDR2 SMNVEV (reference sequence). This CDR3 has 13 amino acids. Trimming pared 0 bases from V and 2 bases from J, leaving 5 bases between. The CDR3 DNA sequence: TGTGCCAGCAGTTTATCAGGGCCCTACGAGCAGTACTTC. Protein product: CASSLSGPYEQYF.

Details on this clone: The sample has other DNA sequences that encode this CDR3 too. V is TRBV19 and J is TRBJ1-5; D call uncertain. The germline gives CDR1 LNHDA, CDR2 SQIVND (reference sequence). The CDR3 consists of 14 residues. The V end was cut by 8 bases, the J end by 7 bases, with 18 bases between. The CDR3 region is CASAGGRLGQPQHF. For the CDR3, the DNA is TGTGCCAGTGCCGGAGGGAGGTTAGGGCAGCCCCAGCATTTT. Using reference TRBV19 and TRBJ1-5 for the parts outside the CDR3, the full variable domain is DGGITQSPKYLFRKEGQNVTLSCEQNLNHDAMYWYRQDPGQGLRLIYYSQIVNDFQKGDIAEGYSVSREKKESFPLTVTSAQKNPTAFYLCASAGGRLGQPQHFGDGTRLSIL.

The chain couples TRBV5-1 to TRBJ2-1; D is ambiguous. V lost 2 bases, J lost 7 bases, and 7 bases lay in between. Germline V gene data show CDR1 as SGHRS and CDR2 as YFSETQ. This CDR3 spans 12 amino acids. CDR3: CASSLSLNEQFF. The CDR3, as DNA: TGCGCCAGCAGCTTAAGCCTAAATGAGCAGTTCTTC.

This sequence joins TRBV5-4 and TRBJ2-7; TRBD2 agrees at 7 bases. CDR1 and CDR2 from the germline V gene are SGHNT and YYREEE (reference sequence). The CDR3 sequence is 16 residues long. Germline trimming cut 4 bases from V and 2 bases from J; bases unmatched to any gene: 12. The CDR3, as DNA: TGTGCCAGCAGCCCTGCACCGGGAGGCCCCACCTACGAGCAGTACTTC. Protein sequence: CASSPAPGGPTYEQYF. The complete variable domain, with remaining parts taken from reference TRBV5-4 and TRBJ2-7, reads ETGVTQSPTHLIKTRGQQVTLRCSSQSGHNTVSWYQQALGQGPQFIFQYYREEENGRGNFPPRFSGLQFPNYSSELNVNALELDDSALYLCASSPAPGGPTYEQYFGPGTRLTVT.

The rearrangement uses TRBV27 and TRBJ1-2; 8 nucleotides align to TRBD1. Germline V gives CDR1 MNHEY, CDR2 SMNVEV (reference sequence). V shed 5 bases and J 6 bases; nucleotides not matched to a gene: 5. The CDR3 sequence is 13 residues long. In DNA form, the CDR3 reads TGTGCCAGCAGTCCCAGGGGGCCGGATGGCTACACCTTC. It translates to CASSPRGPDGYTF.

The rearrangement joins TRBV18 to TRBJ2-1; TRBD1 aligns across 7 bases. Germline V CDR1 and CDR2: KGHSH, LQKENI. This CDR3 is 15 amino acids long. Losses at the gene ends were 5 bases for V and 8 bases for J; bases not matched to a gene: 12. CDR3 DNA sequence: TGTGCCAGCTCAGCCTCCGGGACAGAGGGGGATGAGCAGTTCTTC. This encodes CASSASGTEGDEQFF.

A remark on this clone: The sample holds other DNA sequences that translate to the same CDR3. The chain uses TRBV5-1 and TRBJ1-2; D unclear. The CDR3 totals 15 residues. Trimming removed 0 bases from V and 2 bases from J, with 11 bases in between. CDR1 and CDR2 from the germline V gene are SGHRS and YFSETQ. The CDR3 region has the DNA TGCGCCAGCAGCTTGGCTCCAGGAGGGAACTATGGCTACACCTTC. As protein: CASSLAPGGNYGYTF.

On this clone: This specimen includes other DNA sequences encoding the same CDR3. V gene TRBV28 combines with J gene TRBJ1-4, with TRBD1 matching 7 bases. J was trimmed by 5 bases and V by 5 bases; bases with no gene match: 8. The CDR3 covers 15 residues. CDR1 is MDHEN, CDR2 SYDVKM, per germline. The CDR3 nucleotides read TGTGCCAGCAGTCTCCCCGGGACAGCGAATGAAAAACTGTTTTTT. It specifies CASSLPGTANEKLFF.

This clone was counted once. The chain is built from TRBV11-2 and TRBJ2-1; D is undetermined. V was cut by 4 bases and J by 0 bases, with 10 bases left in between. The length of the CDR3 is 15 residues. Germline V gene sequence: CDR1 SGHAT, CDR2 FQNNGV. CDR3 sequence (DNA): TGTGCCAGCAGCTCAACAAGTTACTCCTACAATGAGCAGTTCTTC. This encodes CASSSTSYSYNEQFF.